One sample yielded the 29 T cell receptor beta chains listed below, sequenced in a study of cytotoxic CD8 clonotypes in ibrutinib-treated CLL. Method: immunoSEQ multiplex PCR; TCRdb's copy keeps in-frame clones and lacks some. The sample carries around 160,000 clones, more than 70% recorded once. The input for sequencing was PBMCs, taken at disease progression, from a patient treated with ibrutinib. The receptors derive from a human donor with chronic lymphocytic leukemia.

There are a few counts of this clone. The V call is TRBV28, the J call TRBJ1-1; unclear D gene. The CDR3 is 14 residues long. Germline values: CDR1 MDHEN, CDR2 SYDVKM. Between the trimmed V and J ends, which lost 10 bases and 5 bases, there was a span of 20 bases. The CDR3 loop is CAIAKLAGDTEAFF. Written as DNA, the CDR3 is TGTGCCATCGCGAAGCTGGCAGGCGATACTGAAGCTTTCTTT. Full variable domain (rest looked up from reference TRBV28 and TRBJ1-1): DVKVTQSSRYLVKRTGEKVFLECVQDMDHENMFWYRQDPGLGLRLIYFSYDVKMKEKGDIPEGYSVSREKKERFSLILESASTNQTSMYLCAIAKLAGDTEAFFGQGTRLTVV.

The chain has TRBV27 and TRBJ1-1; TRBD1 might be the D (6 bases). Trimming took off 7 bases at V and 0 bases at J, with 24 bases between the two ends. The CDR3 sequence is 18 residues long. Germline V gene lookup returns CDR1 MNHEY and CDR2 SMNVEV (reference sequence). The CDR3 DNA reads as TGTGCCAGCACCCGAGGCGGGGGCGCCTTGGGCATGAACACTGAAGCTTTCTTT. Protein sequence: CASTRGGGALGMNTEAFF.

This chain connects TRBV7-7 to TRBJ2-5; TRBD1 matches 8 bases. The CDR3 contains 14 residues. J lost 4 bases, V lost 5 bases, and 6 bases had no gene match. Germline V gene data show CDR1 as SSHAT and CDR2 as FNYEAQ (reference sequence). The CDR3 loop reads CASSPRGLRETQYF. The CDR3 DNA reads as TGTGCCAGCAGCCCCAGGGGGCTCCGAGAGACCCAGTACTTC. Drawing the rest from reference TRBV7-7 and TRBJ2-5, the complete variable domain is GAGVSQSPRYKVTKRGQDVTLRCDPISSHATLYWYQQALGQGPEFLTYFNYEAQPDKSGLPSDRFSAERPEGSISTLTIQRTEQRDSAMYRCASSPRGLRETQYFGPGTRLLVL.

This clone was seen only once. This chain links TRBV11-3 with TRBJ2-2, with a possible D match to TRBD2 (6 bases). This CDR3 has 15 amino acids. Germline loops: CDR1 SGHNT, CDR2 YENEEA. Between the trimmed V and J ends, which lost 2 bases and 1 base, there was a span of 8 bases. DNA for the CDR3: TGTGCCAGCAGCTTATCCGGGGGGAACACCGGGGAGCTGTTTTTT. Translation gives CASSLSGGNTGELFF.

This clone was recorded a few times. The V and J genes are TRBV6-1 and TRBJ1-5, with TRBD1 as a possible D gene (5 bases). V was cut by 7 bases and J by 9 bases, with 19 bases left in between. This CDR3 comprises 14 residues. The germline V gene has CDR1 MNHNS and CDR2 SASEGT. This chain's CDR3 is CASMGTSSIRPQHF. CDR3 nucleotide sequence: TGTGCCAGCATGGGGACCTCGTCGATTCGGCCCCAGCATTTT.

This chain links TRBV7-9 with TRBJ2-2, with D perhaps matching TRBD2 (6 bases). Deletions cut 1 base from V and 6 bases from J, with 9 bases between. Germline V lookup: CDR1 SEHNR, CDR2 FQNEAQ (reference sequence). The CDR3 loop spans 14 amino acids. The CDR3: CASSLVTGAGELFF. The CDR3 nucleotides read TGTGCCAGCAGCTTAGTAACGGGAGCCGGGGAGCTGTTTTTT.

V usage is TRBV5-1 and J usage is TRBJ2-7, with 8 bases identical to TRBD2. The CDR3 has 16 amino acids. The germline gives CDR1 SGHRS, CDR2 YFSETQ. J lost 3 bases, V lost 4 bases, and 12 bases had no gene match. CDR3 DNA sequence: TGCGCCAGCAGCGCCGATACTAGCGGACACTACTACGAGCAGTACTTC. It codes for CASSADTSGHYYEQYF.

This clone was counted a single time. The chain has TRBV27 and TRBJ2-2, with 9 bases aligning to TRBD2. The CDR3 contains 19 residues. V lost 5 bases to trimming and J lost 4 bases; unmatched junction nucleotides: 17. CDR1 MNHEY and CDR2 SMNVEV come from the germline V gene (reference sequence). The DNA of the CDR3 is TGTGCCAGCAGTGGAGGGGTATGGCGGGAGGGCCGGGGCACCGGGGAGCTGTTTTTT. It translates to CASSGGVWREGRGTGELFF.

The chain has TRBV10-2 and TRBJ2-1; D gene ambiguous. Germline V lookup: CDR1 WSHSY, CDR2 SAAADI. The length of the CDR3 is 11 residues. Trimming pared 5 bases from V and 10 bases from J, leaving 9 bases between. CDR3 loop: CASSPAREQFF. As DNA, the CDR3 is TGCGCCAGCAGTCCAGCACGGGAGCAGTTCTTC.

The chain is built from TRBV5-1 and TRBJ2-1, with 7 bases identical to TRBD1. The CDR3 is 16 residues long. Germline trimming cut 1 base from V and 0 bases from J; bases unmatched to any gene: 4. Germline V gives CDR1 SGHRS, CDR2 YFSETQ. As DNA, the CDR3 is TGCGCCAGCAGCTTGATGGGACAGAGCTCCTACAATGAGCAGTTCTTC. Its translation: CASSLMGQSSYNEQFF.

The V gene is TRBV2, the J gene TRBJ2-7; D ambiguous. Germline assignment: CDR1 SNHLY and CDR2 FYNNEI. V lost 4 bases and J lost 3, with 7 bases in between. This CDR3 comprises 12 residues. CDR3 amino acids: CASSGQDYEQYF. The CDR3 DNA reads as TGTGCCAGCAGTGGCCAAGACTACGAGCAGTACTTC. The full variable domain, rest sourced from reference TRBV2 and TRBJ2-7, is EPEVTQTPSHQVTQMGQEVILRCVPISNHLYFYWYRQILGQKVEFLVSFYNNEISEKSEIFDDQFSVERPDGSNFTLKIRSTKLEDSAMYFCASSGQDYEQYFGPGTRLTVT.

V is TRBV6-1 and J is TRBJ2-7; D not resolved. Looked up from germline, CDR1 is MNHNS and CDR2 is SASEGT. V dropped 3 bases and J dropped 2 bases, with 11 bases sitting between them. CDR3 length: 14 amino acids. CDR3 nucleotides: TGTGCCAGCAGTGAGTTCGTCCTTACCTACGAGCAGTACTTC. Translation: CASSEFVLTYEQYF.

J is TRBJ1-5 and V is TRBV5-6, with 10 bases that match TRBD1. This CDR3 region has 15 residues. Germline loops: CDR1 SGHDT, CDR2 YYEEEE. The trim removed 2 bases at V and 4 bases at J, leaving 3 bases unmatched. CDR3 bases: TGTGCCAGCAGCTTTAGGGACAGGGGTAATCAGCCCCAGCATTTT. Translated: CASSFRDRGNQPQHF.

This clone was seen a single time. This chain connects TRBV5-1 to TRBJ1-1; D unclear. Germline V lookup: CDR1 SGHRS, CDR2 YFSETQ. The V end was cut by 1 base, the J end by 1 base, with 11 bases between. There are 15 residues in the CDR3. The CDR3 reads CASSLYRKGNTEAFF. CDR3 DNA: TGCGCCAGCAGCTTGTATCGTAAGGGGAACACTGAAGCTTTCTTT.

The rearrangement joins TRBV4-2 to TRBJ1-2; TRBD1 matches at 8 bases. V was pared by 2 bases and J by 4 bases, with 9 bases of the junction left unmatched. Germline V lookup: CDR1 LGHNA, CDR2 YNFKEQ. The CDR3 spans 16 residues. The CDR3 region has the DNA TGTGCCAGCAGCCAACCCCAGGGGGCGCCTGGCTATGGCTACACCTTC. This encodes CASSQPQGAPGYGYTF.

The rearrangement joins TRBV28 to TRBJ1-5; unclear D gene. Germline-derived CDR1 and CDR2 are MDHEN and SYDVKM. V lost 5 bases to trimming and J lost 4 bases, with 15 bases between them. The CDR3 loop spans 15 amino acids. The CDR3 sequence: CASSRRLGVNQPQHF. CDR3 bases: TGTGCCAGCAGTCGCCGCCTTGGGGTAAATCAGCCCCAGCATTTT. Looking up the rest from reference TRBV28 and TRBJ1-5 gives the full variable domain: DVKVTQSSRYLVKRTGEKVFLECVQDMDHENMFWYRQDPGLGLRLIYFSYDVKMKEKGDIPEGYSVSREKKERFSLILESASTNQTSMYLCASSRRLGVNQPQHFGDGTRLSIL.

V gene TRBV28 combines with J gene TRBJ1-2; 9 bases match TRBD1. The CDR3 is 15 residues long. Germline V gene lookup returns CDR1 MDHEN and CDR2 SYDVKM. V dropped 2 bases and J dropped 3; count of bases not matched to a gene: 4. The CDR3 region is CASSLVQGAYYGYTF. The CDR3 nucleotides are TGTGCCAGCAGTTTAGTACAGGGGGCCTACTATGGCTACACCTTC.

The chain combines TRBV9 with TRBJ2-5; a weak D match, TRBD1 (5 bases). V was shortened by 2 bases and J by 4 bases, with 15 bases between the two germline ends. CDR1 and CDR2 (germline): SGDLS, YYNGEE. CDR3 length: 15 amino acids. CDR3 DNA sequence: TGTGCCAGCAGCGTGGACACCTCCCTGGGAGAGACCCAGTACTTC. Translating it yields CASSVDTSLGETQYF.

V is TRBV30 and J is TRBJ1-2; TRBD1 matches at 7 bases. Trimming cost V 0 bases and J 0 bases; bases outside gene matches: 13. The V gene's germline CDR1 is GTSNPN and CDR2 SVGIG (reference sequence). This CDR3 region has 18 residues. The CDR3 is CAWSVRGTAHFPNYGYTF. CDR3 DNA: TGTGCCTGGAGTGTACGCGGGACAGCCCACTTTCCTAACTATGGCTACACCTTC.

The CDR3 DNA follows: TGTGCCATCAGCGCAGGACGGGCCGACGGAGTTCGCGAGCAGTACTTC. Translation: CAISAGRADGVREQYF. The chain links TRBV10-3 to TRBJ2-7; no clear D. The germline CDR1 and CDR2 sequences are ENHRY and SYGVKD. Trimming stripped 6 bases from V and 6 bases from J, with 24 bases between. The CDR3 totals 16 residues.

V gene TRBV25-1 combines with J gene TRBJ2-1, with TRBD2 identical over 12 bases. This CDR3 contains 16 residues. Germline V gene data show CDR1 as MGHDK and CDR2 as SYGVNS. J was trimmed by 3 bases and V by 1 base; bases with no gene match: 1. Here the CDR3 reads CASSESGLAGYNEQFF. CDR3 in DNA: TGTGCCAGCAGTGAATCGGGACTAGCGGGCTACAATGAGCAGTTCTTC.

The V and J genes are TRBV19 and TRBJ2-2; 11 nucleotides match TRBD2. The V gene's germline CDR1 is LNHDA and CDR2 SQIVND (reference sequence). Germline trimming cut 7 bases from V and 9 bases from J; bases unmatched to any gene: 25. The CDR3 has 20 amino acids. The CDR3 sequence: CASTGKFGVAGGPYERELFF. DNA of the CDR3: TGTGCCAGTACCGGCAAATTCGGGGTAGCGGGAGGGCCTTATGAGAGGGAGCTGTTTTTT.

In its sample, this clone was seen a few times. The rearrangement links TRBV7-7 to TRBJ1-1; no reliable D call. Germline assignment: CDR1 SSHAT and CDR2 FNYEAQ (reference sequence). V lost 5 bases, J lost 1 base, and 8 bases lay in between. The CDR3 sequence is 13 residues long. The CDR3: CASSKDWNTEAFF. In nucleotides, the CDR3 is TGTGCCAGCAGCAAGGACTGGAACACTGAAGCTTTCTTT.

The chain recombines TRBV19 with TRBJ2-2, with 9 bases identical to TRBD1. This CDR3 region has 16 residues. The germline gives CDR1 LNHDA, CDR2 SQIVND (reference sequence). V shed 4 bases and J 3 bases; nucleotides not matched to a gene: 6. Here the CDR3 DNA reads TGTGCCAGTAGTAGCGGACAGGGGAGCGACACCGGGGAGCTGTTTTTT. Protein product: CASSSGQGSDTGELFF.

The rearrangement uses TRBV2 and TRBJ2-2; the match to TRBD2 covers 7 bases. From germline, CDR1 is SNHLY and CDR2 FYNNEI. With V trimmed by 7 bases and J by 5 bases, 13 bases remained unmatched. The CDR3 has 16 amino acids. The CDR3, as DNA: TGTGCCAGCACAACTAGCGAAGGGTACGGGACCGGGGAGCTGTTTTTT. Amino acid sequence: CASTTSEGYGTGELFF.

The J gene is TRBJ2-7, the V gene TRBV7-2; 7 bases fit TRBD2. CDR1 is SGHTA, CDR2 FQGNSA, per germline. The CDR3 spans 15 residues. The ends lost 3 bases at V and 3 bases at J; junction bases unmatched: 8. The CDR3 here is CASSFHTSVVYEQYF. The CDR3 coding sequence is TGTGCCAGCAGCTTCCATACTAGCGTGGTCTACGAGCAGTACTTC.

The V and J genes are TRBV19 and TRBJ2-1, with 13 bases aligning to TRBD2. Unmatched junction bases numbered 5, after V lost 3 bases and J lost 9 bases. The V gene's germline CDR1 is LNHDA and CDR2 SQIVND (reference sequence). CDR3 length: 15 amino acids. This chain's CDR3 is CASSIPTSGRSEQFF. CDR3 DNA sequence: TGTGCCAGTAGTATCCCGACTAGCGGGAGGAGTGAGCAGTTCTTC.

The V gene is TRBV28, the J gene TRBJ1-1; tentative D call: TRBD1 (5 bases). V dropped 4 bases and J dropped 14 bases, with 17 bases sitting between them. The CDR3 contains 12 residues. Germline-derived CDR1 and CDR2 are MDHEN and SYDVKM. The CDR3 nucleotides read TGTGCCAGCAGTTCAGTCCGGGACCGTTTATTCTTT. Translated, it gives CASSSVRDRLFF. Full variable domain (outside the CDR3, taken from reference TRBV28 and TRBJ1-1): DVKVTQSSRYLVKRTGEKVFLECVQDMDHENMFWYRQDPGLGLRLIYFSYDVKMKEKGDIPEGYSVSREKKERFSLILESASTNQTSMYLCASSSVRDRLFFGQGTRLTVV.

V usage is TRBV7-3 and J usage is TRBJ1-1; D is ambiguous. CDR3 length: 13 amino acids. Per germline, CDR1 SGHTA and CDR2 FQGTGA. V lost 2 bases and J lost 4, with 8 bases in between. The CDR3 nucleotides read TGTGCCAGCAGCTTAGTCACGGGCACTGAAGCTTTCTTT. It is translated as CASSLVTGTEAFF.